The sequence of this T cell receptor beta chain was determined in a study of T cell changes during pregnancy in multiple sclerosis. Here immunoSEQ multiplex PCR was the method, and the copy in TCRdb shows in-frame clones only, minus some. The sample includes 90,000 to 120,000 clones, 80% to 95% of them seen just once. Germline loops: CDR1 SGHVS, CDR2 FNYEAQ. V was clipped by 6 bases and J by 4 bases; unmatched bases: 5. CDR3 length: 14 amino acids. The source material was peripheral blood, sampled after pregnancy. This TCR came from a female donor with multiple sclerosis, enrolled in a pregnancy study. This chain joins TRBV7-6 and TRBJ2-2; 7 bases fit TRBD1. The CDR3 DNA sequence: TGTGCCAGCAGTCGAGGACAGGCCACCGGGGAGCTGTTTTTT. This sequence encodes CASSRGQATGELFF.